One and the same sample provided the 27 T cell receptor beta chains below, sequenced in a study of T cells after posttransplantation cyclophosphamide. The data were produced by immunoSEQ multiplex PCR, yet TCRdb's version contains in-frame clones alone and is incomplete. Altogether about 33,000 clones were found in the sample, and no singletons occur. The sample comprised PBMCs. The receptors come from a woman aged 25 to 45 in good health and a related stem cell transplant donor.

The rearrangement links TRBV7-8 to TRBJ2-7; perhaps TRBD2 as D (6 bases). V lost 1 base, J lost 6 bases, and 16 bases lay in between. The CDR3 consists of 15 residues. Per germline, CDR1 SGHVS and CDR2 FQNEAQ. The DNA of the CDR3 is TGTGCCAGCAGCTTAGGGCGGGTCGGGGGTGCCGAGCAGTACTTC. Amino acids: CASSLGRVGGAEQYF.

This clone has at least ten counts. This rearrangement joins TRBV19 to TRBJ2-2, with 9 bases fitting TRBD1. The CDR3 is 15 residues long. Trimming at V came to 7 bases and at J to 3 bases, leaving 6 bases not matched to a gene. Germline assignment: CDR1 LNHDA and CDR2 SQIVND (reference sequence). This CDR3 is CASTVDRGYTGELFF. CDR3 DNA sequence: TGTGCCAGTACCGTGGACAGGGGATACACCGGGGAGCTGTTTTTT.

In its sample, this clone was seen many times. J is TRBJ1-5 and V is TRBV12-3 or TRBV12-4, with D possibly matching TRBD1 (6 bases). V lost 6 bases to trimming and J lost 12 bases, with 18 bases between them. The CDR3 is 13 residues long. The chain's CDR3 is CASRRDTLSRQHF. For the CDR3, the DNA is TGTGCCAGCAGACGGGACACCCTGAGTCGCCAGCATTTT.

The table lists this clone with many counts. The rearrangement joins TRBV4-3 to TRBJ1-2; D remains ambiguous. Trimming cost V 4 bases and J 0 bases, with 9 bases left between them. Germline values: CDR1 LGHNA, CDR2 YSLEER. The CDR3 consists of 14 residues. For the CDR3, the DNA is TGCGCCAGCAGCCGTGAACAAACTAACTATGGCTACACCTTC. Protein: CASSREQTNYGYTF.

This clone was seen at least ten times. V is TRBV4-3 and J is TRBJ2-7; 11 positions agree with TRBD1. The germline V gene has CDR1 LGHNA and CDR2 YSLEER. The length of the CDR3 is 16 residues. V was pared by 0 bases and J by 4 bases, with 5 bases of the junction left unmatched. This chain's CDR3 is CASSQDPGQGVYEQYF. Here the CDR3 DNA reads TGCGCCAGCAGCCAAGATCCGGGACAGGGGGTTTACGAGCAGTACTTC.

This clone has a count of ten or more. This chain uses TRBV18 with TRBJ2-2, with 7 bases fitting TRBD1. Germline V gene sequence: CDR1 KGHSH, CDR2 LQKENI. V was pared by 3 bases and J by 6 bases, with 7 bases of the junction left unmatched. This CDR3 region has 15 residues. CDR3 bases: TGTGCCAGCTCACCGGAAAATACAGGGGCCGGGGAGCTGTTTTTT. Encoded protein: CASSPENTGAGELFF.

In its sample, this clone was seen many times. This chain connects TRBV2 to TRBJ2-7; D is uncertain. The V gene lost 2 bases and the J gene lost 0 bases, with 11 bases spanning the gap. This CDR3 is 15 amino acids long. Germline assignment: CDR1 SNHLY and CDR2 FYNNEI. Written as DNA, the CDR3 is TGTGCCAGCAGTGAACCACAGAAGAGCTCCTACGAGCAGTACTTC. It specifies CASSEPQKSSYEQYF.

In this sample, this clone turned up many times. This chain connects TRBV9 to TRBJ1-6; 9 nucleotides match TRBD1. The germline CDR1 and CDR2 sequences are SGDLS and YYNGEE. The CDR3 sequence is 15 residues long. Trimming at V came to 4 bases and at J to 10 bases, leaving 9 bases not matched to a gene. For the CDR3, the DNA is TGTGCCAGCAGCACGTCGGACAGGGGAAGGTCACCCCTCCACTTT. It translates to CASSTSDRGRSPLHF.

This clone has a count of ten or more. The gene calls are TRBV28 and TRBJ1-5, with 8 bases matching TRBD1. CDR1 is MDHEN, CDR2 SYDVKM, per germline. The CDR3 has 16 residues. With 6 bases clipped from V and 3 bases from J, the junction kept 10 bases outside the gene matches. CDR3 sequence: CASSPTETGDNQPQHF. The CDR3 nucleotides read TGTGCCAGCAGCCCGACCGAGACAGGGGACAATCAGCCCCAGCATTTT. The whole variable domain, remainder taken from reference TRBV28 and TRBJ1-5, is DVKVTQSSRYLVKRTGEKVFLECVQDMDHENMFWYRQDPGLGLRLIYFSYDVKMKEKGDIPEGYSVSREKKERFSLILESASTNQTSMYLCASSPTETGDNQPQHFGDGTRLSIL.

This clone showed up just a few times. This sequence joins TRBV24-1 and TRBJ2-2; D remains unclear. This CDR3 is built from 14 residues. Trimming removed 1 base from V and 0 bases from J, with 2 bases in between. Germline V gene data show CDR1 as KGHDR and CDR2 as SFDVKD. DNA of the CDR3: TGTGCCACCAGTGATTTCGCGAACACCGGGGAGCTGTTTTTT. Protein product: CATSDFANTGELFF.

The V and J genes are TRBV7-2 and TRBJ2-5, with 8 nucleotides matching TRBD1. Germline CDR1 reads SGHTA; CDR2 reads FQGNSA. The CDR3 loop spans 15 amino acids. With V trimmed by 1 base and J by 4 bases, 5 bases remained unmatched. CDR3 residues: CASSLGDRGGETQYF. As DNA, the CDR3 is TGTGCCAGCAGCTTAGGCGACAGGGGCGGAGAGACCCAGTACTTC.

Ten or more counts support this clone. This chain's CDR3 is CASSLRQGDGNTIYF. CDR3 nucleotides: TGTGCCAGCAGCTTAAGACAGGGGGACGGAAACACCATATATTTT. This chain links TRBV7-9 with TRBJ1-3, with 9 nucleotides matching TRBD1. CDR3 length equals 15 residues. V lost 2 bases, J lost 4 bases, and 3 bases stayed unmatched. Germline CDR1 and CDR2: SEHNR and FQNEAQ (reference sequence).

This clone was detected ten times or more. The chain uses TRBV7-3 and TRBJ2-5, with D perhaps assigned TRBD1 or TRBD2 (5 bases each). Trimming pared 5 bases from V and 5 bases from J, leaving 12 bases between. Germline CDR1 SGHTA, CDR2 FQGTGA. This CDR3 spans 13 amino acids. The CDR3, as DNA: TGTGCCAGCAGCCGAGGGCAGGGTGAGACCCAGTACTTC. Translation gives CASSRGQGETQYF.

This clone occurred many times. This rearrangement joins TRBV5-6 to TRBJ2-7, with a tentative D call TRBD2 (6 bases). This CDR3 has 12 residues. Between the trimmed V and J ends, which lost 4 bases and 7 bases, there was a span of 12 bases. Germline loops: CDR1 SGHDT, CDR2 YYEEEE. This CDR3 reads CASSRLRGEQYF. In DNA form, the CDR3 reads TGTGCCAGCAGCAGACTTCGGGGGGAGCAGTACTTC. The complete variable domain, with remaining parts taken from reference TRBV5-6 and TRBJ2-7, reads DAGVTQSPTHLIKTRGQQVTLRCSPKSGHDTVSWYQQALGQGPQFIFQYYEEEERQRGNFPDRFSGHQFPNYSSELNVNALLLGDSALYLCASSRLRGEQYFGPGTRLTVT.

Ten or more counts support this clone. In nucleotides, the CDR3 is TGTGCCAGTAGCGCGGGACAGGGGGCGGGTACCGGGGAGCTGTTTTTT. Protein sequence: CASSAGQGAGTGELFF. The chain is built from TRBV19 and TRBJ2-2; 12 bases fit TRBD1. This CDR3 is 16 amino acids long. J gave up 5 bases and V 6 bases, and 7 bases lay outside the gene matches. Looked up from germline, CDR1 is LNHDA and CDR2 is SQIVND (reference sequence).

There are a few counts of this clone. V and J are TRBV27 and TRBJ1-6; perhaps TRBD1 as D (6 bases). Trimming left V 5 bases short and J 9 bases short, with 11 bases between. Germline CDR1 is MNHEY and CDR2 is SMNVEV (reference sequence). CDR3 length: 13 amino acids. DNA for the CDR3: TGTGCCAGCAGTGCAACAGGGAGTTCACCCCTCCACTTT. Encoded protein: CASSATGSSPLHF.

This clone was seen ten or more times. V is TRBV29-1 and J is TRBJ2-7; TRBD1 is a possible D gene (5 bases). Trimming shortened V by 4 bases and J by 3 bases, and 10 bases separated the two germline ends. The CDR3 has 12 amino acids. Per germline, CDR1 SQVTM and CDR2 ANQGSEA. The CDR3 sequence is CSVGNQGYEQYF. Here the CDR3 DNA reads TGCAGCGTTGGGAACCAGGGCTACGAGCAGTACTTC.

This clone was recorded a few times. The rearrangement links TRBV12-3 or TRBV12-4 to TRBJ2-5; TRBD2 agrees at 8 bases. The CDR3 extends over 17 amino acids. V gave up 4 bases and J gave up 3 bases; unmatched junction bases: 13. CDR3 sequence (DNA): TGTGCCAGCAGTTCGGGCTCCTGGTTGCGGGGGGAAGAGACCCAGTACTTC. Encoded protein: CASSSGSWLRGEETQYF.

The gene calls are TRBV4-2 and TRBJ2-2; 7 bases agree with TRBD2. V lost 5 bases to trimming and J lost 1 base; unmatched junction nucleotides: 10. The CDR3 spans 17 residues. From germline, CDR1 is LGHNA and CDR2 YNFKEQ. The DNA of the CDR3 is TGTGCCAGCAGCGGGGGGGGGTGGACGGTGAACACCGGGGAGCTGTTTTTT. Translated: CASSGGGWTVNTGELFF.

This clone was detected ten times or more. This chain joins TRBV7-2 and TRBJ2-3, with 9 bases aligning to TRBD2. Germline-derived CDR1 and CDR2 are SGHTA and FQGNSA. V shed 0 bases, J shed 2 bases, and the junction held 6 bases outside the gene matches. CDR3 length: 17 amino acids. In nucleotides, the CDR3 is TGTGCCAGCAGCTTAGCCCTAAGCGGGGGGTTCACAGATACGCAGTATTTT. Residues: CASSLALSGGFTDTQYF.

This clone was recorded a few times. The gene calls are TRBV7-2 and TRBJ2-2, with D unresolved. Trimming cost V 8 bases and J 0 bases, with 19 bases left between them. Germline CDR1 is SGHTA and CDR2 is FQGNSA. The CDR3 extends over 17 amino acids. CDR3 coding DNA: TGTGCCAGCGCCCTAGGAGTCCTGGCTTCGAACACCGGGGAGCTGTTTTTT. Residues: CASALGVLASNTGELFF.

This clone was seen only a few times. V is TRBV5-6 and J is TRBJ1-5, with 8 positions matching TRBD1. V was pared by 1 base and J by 7 bases, with 4 bases of the junction left unmatched. Germline CDR1 reads SGHDT; CDR2 reads YYEEEE. The CDR3 loop spans 14 amino acids. The CDR3 protein is CASSLSGGGQPQHF. CDR3 sequence (DNA): TGTGCCAGCAGCTTGTCAGGGGGCGGACAGCCCCAGCATTTT.

This clone has a count of ten or more. V usage is TRBV15 and J usage is TRBJ1-3; TRBD1 is a possible D gene (5 bases). This CDR3 contains 15 residues. Germline V gene lookup returns CDR1 LNHNV and CDR2 YYDKDF (reference sequence). V lost 4 bases and J lost 4, with 14 bases in between. The CDR3 spells CATSNSWAGGNTIYF. The CDR3 nucleotides are TGTGCCACCAGCAACTCTTGGGCAGGGGGAAACACCATATATTTT.

This clone has ten or more counts. J is TRBJ1-2 and V is TRBV4-1; TRBD1 might be the D (5 bases). Trimming removed 7 bases at V and 2 bases at J, with 17 bases between. This CDR3 has 15 residues. The germline gives CDR1 MGHRA, CDR2 YSYEKL. The CDR3 nucleotides are TGCGCCAGCACCACTCGGGTAGGGGAAAACTATGGCTACACCTTC. Protein product: CASTTRVGENYGYTF.

There are many counts of this clone. This chain uses TRBV5-1 with TRBJ2-1, with 10 bases fitting TRBD2. There are 17 residues in the CDR3. From germline, CDR1 is SGHRS and CDR2 YFSETQ. V was clipped by 0 bases and J by 3 bases; unmatched bases: 6. The CDR3 here is CASSLVGLAGDYNEQFF. The CDR3 DNA reads TGCGCCAGCAGCTTGGTGGGCCTAGCGGGGGACTACAATGAGCAGTTCTTC.

This clone was detected ten times or more. The chain is built from TRBV27 and TRBJ2-1, with 7 bases identical to TRBD2. Looked up from germline, CDR1 is MNHEY and CDR2 is SMNVEV (reference sequence). CDR3 size: 15 residues. V shed 7 bases and J 5 bases; nucleotides not matched to a gene: 11. CDR3 nucleotides: TGTGCCAGCAATTCCCTAGCGGTTCTCGACAATGAGCAGTTCTTC. Its translation: CASNSLAVLDNEQFF.

This clone has ten or more counts. The V gene is TRBV7-3, the J gene TRBJ2-1; the match to TRBD1 covers 8 bases. With V trimmed by 5 bases and J by 10 bases, 1 base remained unmatched. Germline assignment: CDR1 SGHTA and CDR2 FQGTGA. The CDR3 is 11 residues long. The CDR3 here is CASSGDREQFF. DNA of the CDR3: TGTGCCAGCAGCGGGGACAGGGAGCAGTTCTTC. The variable domain in full, completed from reference TRBV7-3 and TRBJ2-1, reads GAGVSQTPSNKVTEKGKYVELRCDPISGHTALYWYRQSLGQGPEFLIYFQGTGAADDSGLPNDRFFAVRPEGSVSTLKIQRTERGDSAVYLCASSGDREQFFGPGTRLTVL.